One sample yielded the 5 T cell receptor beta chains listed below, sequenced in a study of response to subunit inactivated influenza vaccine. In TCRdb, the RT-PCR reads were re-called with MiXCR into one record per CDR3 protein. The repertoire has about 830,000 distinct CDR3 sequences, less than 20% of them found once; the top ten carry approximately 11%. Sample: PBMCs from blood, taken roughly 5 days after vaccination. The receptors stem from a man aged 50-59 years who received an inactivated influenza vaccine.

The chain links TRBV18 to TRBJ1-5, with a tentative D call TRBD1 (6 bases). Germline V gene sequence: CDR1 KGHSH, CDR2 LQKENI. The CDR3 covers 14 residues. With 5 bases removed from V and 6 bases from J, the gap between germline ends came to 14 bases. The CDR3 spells CASSTEGGAQPQHF. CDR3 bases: TGTGCCAGCTCAACGGAGGGGGGTGCTCAGCCCCAGCATTTT.

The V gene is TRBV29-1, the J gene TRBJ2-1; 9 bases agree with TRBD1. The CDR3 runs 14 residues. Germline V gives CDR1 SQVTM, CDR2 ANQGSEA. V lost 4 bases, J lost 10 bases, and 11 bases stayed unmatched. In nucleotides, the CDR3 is TGCAGCGTTGTAGGGACAGGGAAAGGGAGGGAGCAGTTCTTC. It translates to CSVVGTGKGREQFF.

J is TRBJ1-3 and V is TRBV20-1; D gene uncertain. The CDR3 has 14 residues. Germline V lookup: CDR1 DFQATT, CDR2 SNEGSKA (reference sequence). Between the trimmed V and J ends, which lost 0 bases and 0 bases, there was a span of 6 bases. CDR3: CSARDDNSGNTIYF. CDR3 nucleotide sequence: TGCAGTGCTAGAGACGATAACTCTGGAAACACCATATATTTT.

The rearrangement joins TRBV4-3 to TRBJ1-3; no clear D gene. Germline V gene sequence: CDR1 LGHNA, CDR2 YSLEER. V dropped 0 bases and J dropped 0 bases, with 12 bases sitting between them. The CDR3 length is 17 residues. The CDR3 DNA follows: TGCGCCAGCAGCCAAGATCCGGTGTCCGTCTCTGGAAACACCATATATTTT. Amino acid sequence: CASSQDPVSVSGNTIYF.

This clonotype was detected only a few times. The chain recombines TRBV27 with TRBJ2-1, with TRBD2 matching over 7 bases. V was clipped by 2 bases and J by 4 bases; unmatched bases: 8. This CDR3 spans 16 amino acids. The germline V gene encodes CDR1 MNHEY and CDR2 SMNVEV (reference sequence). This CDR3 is CASSLIAGIIYNEQFF. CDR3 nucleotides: TGTGCCAGCAGTTTAATAGCGGGTATTATTTACAATGAGCAGTTCTTC.